The following is a T cell receptor beta chain sequence with its context. Its specificity is unknown. Documented treatment: oral pan-JAK inhibitor, 5-10 mg twice daily. RNA was extracted and reverse transcribed into cDNA as the sequencing template. The method was immunoSEQ multiplex PCR; TCRdb's version includes in-frame clones alone and lacks a portion of them. The sample lists about 200,000 clones, 55% to 75% occurring once. These data come from a study of CD8+ T cells in alopecia areata. Overall study context: Treated patients were dosed with oral tofacitinib, taking 5 to 10 mg twice daily. Findings of the study overall: Scalp clonality and expanded CD8+ clones among the top 100 were significantly decreased by tofacitinib.

Germline lookup yields CDR1 ENHRY and CDR2 SYGVKD. The ends were cut back, 0 bases at V and 4 bases at J, with 7 bases in the middle. The CDR3 spans 14 residues. The rearrangement joins TRBV10-3 to TRBJ1-5, with D hard to call. The receptor was isolated from a human donor with alopecia areata. The sequencing used CD4+ T cells sorted from blood, collected at week 24, from a patient treated with tofacitinib. CDR3 coding DNA: TGTGCCATCAGTGAGTCGACCGGAAATCAGCCCCAGCATTTT. Translation: CAISESTGNQPQHF.